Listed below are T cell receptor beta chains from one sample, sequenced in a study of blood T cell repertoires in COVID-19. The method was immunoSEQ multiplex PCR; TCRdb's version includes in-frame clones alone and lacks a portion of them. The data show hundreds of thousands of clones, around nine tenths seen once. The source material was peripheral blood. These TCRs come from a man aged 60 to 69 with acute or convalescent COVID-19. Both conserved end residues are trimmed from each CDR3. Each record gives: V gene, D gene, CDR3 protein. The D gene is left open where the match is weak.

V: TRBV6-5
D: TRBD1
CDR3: ASRRGQGAGQPQH

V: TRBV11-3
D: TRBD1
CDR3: ASSNRGETQY

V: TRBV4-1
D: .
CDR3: ASSQDSRGVGYGYT

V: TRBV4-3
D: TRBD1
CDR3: ASSRSGQGGGELF

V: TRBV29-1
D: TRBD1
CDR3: SVELRGRPRQETQY

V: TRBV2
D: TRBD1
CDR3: ARTGPGNTEAF

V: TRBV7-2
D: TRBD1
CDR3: ASSSPRGTGGYEQY

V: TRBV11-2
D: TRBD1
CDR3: ASSFEVGTVENNYGYT

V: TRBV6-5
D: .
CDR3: ASSYETDTGELF

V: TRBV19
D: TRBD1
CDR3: ASSNRQGSNQPQH

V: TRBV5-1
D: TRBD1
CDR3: ASSLKQGMAAGNTIY

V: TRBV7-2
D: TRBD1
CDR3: ASSFPGQGRLEQY

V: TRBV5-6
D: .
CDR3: ASTWGVLAKNIQY

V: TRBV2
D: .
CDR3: ASSDRRLMYGYT

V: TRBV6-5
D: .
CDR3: ASSPQGASYEQY

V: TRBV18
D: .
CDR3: ASSFDPTGPLGEQY

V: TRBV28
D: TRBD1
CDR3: ASSPRAGGSYGYT

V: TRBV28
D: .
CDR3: ASSLLGYT

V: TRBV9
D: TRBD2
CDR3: ASSVAGSGGEETQY

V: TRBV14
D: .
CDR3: ASSQDGSVNTEAF

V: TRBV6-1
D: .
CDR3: ASSEYGSSYEQY

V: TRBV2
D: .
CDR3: ASSGREGYQPQH

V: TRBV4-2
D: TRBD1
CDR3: ASSQVSIQGRAYEQY

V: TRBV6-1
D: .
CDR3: ASSETRGGINQPQH

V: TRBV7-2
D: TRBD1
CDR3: ASSLALLDRLNQPQH

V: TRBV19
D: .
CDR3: ASSTSAGASTDTQY

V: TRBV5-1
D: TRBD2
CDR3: ASSLLSSGGQETQY

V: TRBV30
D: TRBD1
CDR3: AWGQGPYEQY

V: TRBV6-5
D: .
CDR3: ASSYPGREAF

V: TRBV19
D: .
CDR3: ASRDFYNEQF

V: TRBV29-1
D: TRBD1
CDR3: SATDRAAF

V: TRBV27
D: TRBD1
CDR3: ASSLQGSEQY

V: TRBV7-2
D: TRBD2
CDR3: ASSLVAGGDTEQF

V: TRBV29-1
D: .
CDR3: SGQGKVGGELF

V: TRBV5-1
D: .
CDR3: ASSLAPGGYGYT

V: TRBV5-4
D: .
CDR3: ASSLTQGGTEAF

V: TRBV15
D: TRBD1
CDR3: ATKVDRGVHEQY

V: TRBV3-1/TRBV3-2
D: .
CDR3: ASSQGWRGEKLF

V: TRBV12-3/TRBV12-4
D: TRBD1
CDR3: ASSRDSDYGYT

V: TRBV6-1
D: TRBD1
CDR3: ASSELGTGTGLAKNIQY

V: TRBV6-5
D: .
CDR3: ASSYLTGNGGYT

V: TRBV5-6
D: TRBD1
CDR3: ASSLEGAISPLH

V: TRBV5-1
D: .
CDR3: ASSPKGTPSQMNTEAF

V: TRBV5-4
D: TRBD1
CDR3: ASSLYRGQVDSPLH

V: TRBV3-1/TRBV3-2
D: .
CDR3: ASSQGLGGIYGYT

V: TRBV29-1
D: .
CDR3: SVEDFFRTAAGEAF

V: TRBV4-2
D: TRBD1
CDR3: ASSQDRDSLNQPQH

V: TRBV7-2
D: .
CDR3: ASSLGGLYYT

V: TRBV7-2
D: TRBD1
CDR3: ASSRDRGLGETQY

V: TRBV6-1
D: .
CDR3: ASSEGLAGGNSNQPQH

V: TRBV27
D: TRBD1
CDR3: ASSFEAGGFGDYGYT

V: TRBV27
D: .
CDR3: ASSRNAREQF

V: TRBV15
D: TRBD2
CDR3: ATSRDRLAGASYEQY

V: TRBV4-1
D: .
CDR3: ASSQWGRTALSPNEQY

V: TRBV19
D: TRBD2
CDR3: ASSPLAGGTDTQY